This entry lists 32 T cell receptor beta chains sequenced from one sample in a study of tumor and adjacent non-tumor tissue in lung cancer. This sample's RNA came from whole unsorted tissue. A modified ARM-PCR protocol with three rounds of nested PCR amplified TCRbeta. TCRdb fed the multiplex PCR reads into MiXCR, producing one record per CDR3 protein. The sample lists over 100,000 distinct CDR3 sequences; approximately 82% were seen once. The material sequenced was lung tumor tissue. The receptor source for this set is a woman aged 60-75 years with non-small cell lung cancer.

This clonotype was counted a few times. The chain combines TRBV20-1 with TRBJ2-7; tentatively, D is TRBD2 (6 bases). From germline, CDR1 is DFQATT and CDR2 SNEGSKA (reference sequence). Trimming cost V 1 base and J 6 bases, with 19 bases left between them. This CDR3 region has 15 residues. The CDR3 here is CSARGRDERRSEQYF. The DNA of the CDR3 is TGCAGTGCTAGAGGGAGGGACGAAAGAAGATCCGAGCAGTACTTC.

The chain recombines TRBV6-5 with TRBJ2-2; D is uncertain. V was cut by 9 bases and J by 3 bases, with 17 bases left in between. CDR1 MNHEY and CDR2 SVGAGI come from the germline V gene. The CDR3 contains 15 residues. The CDR3 is CASNEVGIHTGELFF. Here the CDR3 DNA reads TGTGCCAGTAACGAGGTAGGGATTCACACCGGGGAGCTGTTTTTT.

A remark on this clonotype: Its ends do not fully match the called genes, so a read error is possible. The gene calls are TRBV29-1 and TRBJ2-7, with 10 bases matching TRBD1. The CDR3 is made up of 15 amino acids. In germline, CDR1 is SQVTM, CDR2 ANQGSEA. Written as DNA, the CDR3 is TGCAATGTTGAACTCCGACAGGGGGCTTCCTATGAGCAGTACTTC. Amino acids: CNVELRQGASYEQYF.

Comments on this clonotype: A read error may explain this, as a much larger clone is one base away. This chain's CDR3 is CTAALGYTF. The CDR3, as DNA: TGCACTGCCGCCCTTGGCTACACCTTC. The chain recombines TRBV20-1 with TRBJ1-2; no reliable D call. Germline V gene lookup returns CDR1 DFQATT and CDR2 SNEGSKA (reference sequence). The CDR3 has 9 residues.

Turning to this clonotype: At one boundary the junction diverges from the germline segment, which might be a read error. This sequence joins TRBV4-3 and TRBJ2-7, with TRBD2 identical over 10 bases. CDR3 length: 15 amino acids. Germline CDR1 reads LGHNA; CDR2 reads YSLEER. The CDR3 protein is CASSQGTSETYEQYF. The CDR3 DNA is TGCGCTAGCAGCCAAGGGACTAGCGAGACCTACGAGCAGTACTTC.

In the case of this clonotype: The CDR3 carries no conserved terminal phenylalanine or tryptophan, so it likely arises from a read error. The chain combines TRBV6-1 with TRBJ2-3; D unclear. Germline V gene data show CDR1 as MNHNS and CDR2 as SASEGT. Trimming left V 2 bases short and J 0 bases short, with 15 bases between. The CDR3 loop spans 17 amino acids. DNA for the CDR3: TGTGCCAGCAGTGAATCCTCTGGTGAGAAAAGCACAGATACGCAGTATCTT. Amino acid sequence: CASSESSGEKSTDTQYL.

This clonotype was seen a handful of times. Sequence at one end of the junction differs from germline and may be a read error. This chain uses TRBV20-1 with TRBJ2-7, with D possibly being TRBD2 (5 bases). The length of the CDR3 is 12 residues. The germline V gene encodes CDR1 DFQATT and CDR2 SNEGSKA (reference sequence). DNA of the CDR3: TGCAGTGCTAGCGGAGAAACGGGGAAGCAATACTTC. This translates into CSASGETGKQYF.

This chain links TRBV20-1 with TRBJ2-1, with D unresolved. Germline CDR1 is DFQATT and CDR2 is SNEGSKA (reference sequence). This CDR3 region has 12 residues. Here the CDR3 DNA reads TGCAATGCCCTTAGGAATAGTGATGAGCAGTTCTTC. It specifies CNALRNSDEQFF.

About this clonotype itself: An end of the junction does not agree with germline; a read error may underlie this. This chain joins TRBV28 and TRBJ2-6; 9 nucleotides agree with TRBD1. Germline assignment: CDR1 MDHEN and CDR2 SYDVKM. The CDR3 runs 16 residues. CDR3 residues: CASSLQGARGANVLTF. CDR3 nucleotides: TGTGCTAGCAGTTTACAGGGGGCGCGAGGGGCCAACGTCCTGACTTTC.

This clonotype was seen ten or more times. This chain links TRBV20-1 with TRBJ1-5; 7 bases match TRBD1. V was pared by 0 bases and J by 7 bases, with 9 bases of the junction left unmatched. Per germline, CDR1 DFQATT and CDR2 SNEGSKA (reference sequence). This CDR3 is built from 15 residues. CDR3 in DNA: TGCAGTGCTAGAGACCAGGGGGGCGGAGGGCAGCCCCAGCATTTT. Its translation: CSARDQGGGGQPQHF.

This clonotype was observed a handful of times. A much larger clone lies one base from this, so it may be a read error. This chain uses TRBV20-1 with TRBJ2-2; D possibly corresponds to TRBD1 (6 bases). CDR1 and CDR2 from the germline V gene are DFQATT and SNEGSKA (reference sequence). The CDR3 contains 16 residues. The V and J ends lost 1 base and 7 bases respectively, with 19 bases between them. CDR3 in DNA: TGCAGTGCTAGAGGTTTGGGGCAGGGGATCATCGGGGAGCTGTTTTTT. Its protein product is CSARGLGQGIIGELFF.

This clonotype was recorded once. It is unclear where the CDR3 begins or ends on the DNA, so no DNA is shown, and the CDR3 is as TCRdb lists it. This rearrangement joins TRBV29-1 to TRBJ2-1; the table's D call of TRBD1 was not tested on the DNA. 16 amino acids form the CDR3, both terminal residues included. CDR1 and CDR2 (germline): SQVTM, ANQGSEA. Here the CDR3 reads CSVVGGGSSSYNEHFF.

Turning to this clonotype: A much bigger clone sits one base away, suggesting this may be a read error. This chain links TRBV6-1 with TRBJ1-1; 7 bases match TRBD1. Germline V CDR1 and CDR2: MNHNS, SASEGT. The CDR3 loop spans 12 amino acids. The V segment lost 10 bases and the J segment 11 bases; nucleotides outside the gene matches: 13. CDR3: CATQTSAGGAFF. The CDR3, as DNA: TGTGCCACCCAAACGTCGGCAGGGGGGGCTTTCTTT.

Concerning this clonotype itself: A much larger clonotype is one base distant, so this may be a read error. The rearrangement joins TRBV12-3 or TRBV12-4 to TRBJ2-3, with TRBD2 as a possible D gene (6 bases). The CDR3 has 14 amino acids. Between the trimmed V and J ends, which lost 2 bases and 7 bases, there was a span of 13 bases. The CDR3 DNA reads as TGTGCCAGCAGTTTACCAGGGAGGATAAATACGCAGTATTTT. It translates to CASSLPGRINTQYF.

Only one count was recorded for this clonotype. The V and J genes are TRBV20-1 and TRBJ1-5; 7 positions match TRBD1. The germline CDR1 and CDR2 sequences are DFQATT and SNEGSKA (reference sequence). The CDR3 totals 12 residues. The CDR3 DNA reads as TGCAGCGGACAGGAGGGAAATCAGCCGCATCATTTT. It translates to CSGQEGNQPHHF.

A note on this clonotype: A junction boundary mismatches the germline segment, possibly from a read error. The CDR3 sequence is CASSLDGTEAFF. CDR3 nucleotides: TGTGCCAGCAGTTTAGACGGGACTGAAGCTTTTTTT. The chain is built from TRBV11-3 and TRBJ1-1; TRBD1 might be the D (5 bases). The CDR3 spans 12 residues. Per germline, CDR1 SGHNT and CDR2 YENEEA.

This clonotype was found once. A read error may explain this, as a much larger clone is one base away. The chain couples TRBV20-1 to TRBJ2-5; D not resolved. The germline V gene encodes CDR1 DFQATT and CDR2 SNEGSKA (reference sequence). The CDR3 extends over 11 amino acids. CDR3 in amino acids: CSARDEETHYF. Here the CDR3 DNA reads TGCAGTGCTAGAGATGAAGAGACCCATTACTTC.

This clonotype was observed once. This chain connects TRBV28 to TRBJ1-5; D possibly corresponds to TRBD2 (6 bases). The J call could be wrong; TRBJ2-3 is a better fit for the DNA end. The CDR3 consists of 15 residues. Germline V gene sequence: CDR1 MDHEN, CDR2 SYDVKM. The CDR3 DNA follows: TGTGCCAGCAGACTAAGACTAGGGGCGGGGCAGCCCCAGTATTTT. This sequence encodes CASRLRLGAGQPQYF.

This clonotype has a single count. The rearrangement uses TRBV20-1 and TRBJ2-1; D unclear. Per the germline V gene, CDR1 is DFQATT and CDR2 is SNEGSKA (reference sequence). V was clipped by 3 bases and J by 0 bases, with 15 bases between them. CDR3 size: 16 residues. CDR3 sequence (DNA): TGCAGTGCTAGGCACGGGTTTCACTACTCCTACAATGAGCAGTTCTTC. It is translated as CSARHGFHYSYNEQFF.

The V call is TRBV30, the J call TRBJ1-1; the D is unclear. Per the germline V gene, CDR1 is GTSNPN and CDR2 is SVGIG (reference sequence). V dropped 3 bases and J dropped 1 base, with 15 bases sitting between them. The CDR3 consists of 15 residues. CDR3: CAWRPRGQANTEAFF. In nucleotides, the CDR3 is TGTGCCTGGAGGCCACGTGGGCAGGCGAACACTGAAGCTTTCTTT.

Turning to this clonotype: Since the CDR3 does not end with the conserved phenylalanine or tryptophan, this likely comes from a read error. The J gene is TRBJ2-1, the V gene TRBV4-3; no clear D. Germline-derived CDR1 and CDR2 are LGHNA and YSLEER. With 0 bases removed from V and 7 bases from J, the gap between germline ends came to 16 bases. The CDR3 has 16 residues. The CDR3 loop reads CASSQDRSLTSNEQFL. The CDR3, as DNA: TGCGCCAGCAGCCAAGATAGGAGTCTCACTTCTAATGAGCAGTTCTTG.

The chain has TRBV11-2 and TRBJ1-4; D may be TRBD1 (6 bases). V was pared by 11 bases and J by 12 bases, with 31 bases between. The CDR3 loop spans 16 amino acids. The germline V gene encodes CDR1 SGHAT and CDR2 FQNNGV. In DNA, the CDR3 is TGTGCCTGCAACTTAGAACGTTGGGGGGCCAAAGGGGAACTGTTTTTT. This translates into CACNLERWGAKGELFF.

Notes on this clonotype: The junction departs from the called germline gene at one end, perhaps through a read error. The chain links TRBV4-2 to TRBJ2-2, with D perhaps TRBD1 or TRBD2 (5 bases each). The CDR3 is made up of 17 amino acids. Per germline, CDR1 LGHNA and CDR2 YNFKEQ. The CDR3 loop is CARSSQQPGTNIGELFF. DNA for the CDR3: TGTGCCAGGAGCTCGCAACAACCGGGGACCAACATCGGGGAGCTGTTTTTT.

Details on this clonotype: Since a much larger clone is just one base distant, this may be a read error. V gene TRBV6-5 combines with J gene TRBJ2-2; D not certain. The CDR3 sequence is 13 residues long. Looked up from germline, CDR1 is MNHEY and CDR2 is SVGAGI. Trimming took 6 bases from V and 5 from J, leaving 10 bases between them. CDR3 protein: CASRLSSTGELFF. The CDR3 DNA reads TGTGCCAGCAGACTCAGTAGTACCGGGGAGCTGTTTTTT.

Worth noting for this clonotype: A much more abundant neighbour one base away suggests this may be a read error. The rearrangement uses TRBV4-2 and TRBJ2-6; D may be TRBD2 (5 bases). CDR3 length: 15 residues. From germline, CDR1 is LGHNA and CDR2 YNFKEQ. In DNA, the CDR3 is TGTGTCAGCAGCCAAGACGGGGATGGGGCCAACGTCCTGACTTTC. This translates into CVSSQDGDGANVLTF.

This clonotype occurred a few times. The chain links TRBV25-1 to TRBJ2-5, with D perhaps TRBD1 or TRBD2 (5 bases each). The ends were cut back, 9 bases at V and 2 bases at J, with 10 bases in the middle. The CDR3 length is 12 residues. The germline V gene has CDR1 MGHDK and CDR2 SYGVNS. CDR3 in DNA: TGTGCCAGTCAATGGGGGCAAGAGACCCAGTACTTC. This encodes CASQWGQETQYF.

Only one count was recorded for this clonotype. Germline is not matched at one junction end, which may reflect a read error. This chain links TRBV4-1 with TRBJ2-7; perhaps TRBD1 as D (6 bases). This CDR3 is 15 amino acids long. Germline CDR1 reads MGHRA; CDR2 reads YSYEKL. This CDR3 reads CTSSQGTGSSDEQYF. The CDR3 DNA follows: TGCACCAGCAGCCAGGGGACCGGGTCTTCCGACGAGCAGTACTTC.

The chain recombines TRBV11-3 with TRBJ1-4; 8 positions match TRBD1. The germline V gene encodes CDR1 SGHNT and CDR2 YENEEA. The junction had 11 bases not matched to a gene; V was cut back by 2 bases and J by 12 bases. The CDR3 spans 15 residues. CDR3 region: CASSLRTGSNKQLFF. CDR3 in DNA: TGTGCCAGCAGCTTACGGACAGGGAGCAATAAACAACTGTTTTTT.

Comment on this clonotype: One base away lies a much larger clone, so this may be a sequencing read error. The chain links TRBV6-2 or TRBV6-3 to TRBJ2-5, with D perhaps TRBD2 (5 bases). Per germline, CDR1 MNHEY and CDR2 SVGEGT. V was cut by 7 bases and J by 6 bases, with 15 bases left in between. The CDR3 runs 13 residues. Here the CDR3 reads CASTFTGWKTQYF. CDR3 sequence (DNA): TGTGCCAGCACCTTTACGGGATGGAAGACCCAGTACTTC.

This clonotype was recorded once. A read error is likely, as this CDR3 ends without the conserved phenylalanine or tryptophan. The chain links TRBV10-1 to TRBJ2-3, with D possibly TRBD2 on 6 matching bases. Germline lookup yields CDR1 WNHNN and CDR2 SYGVQD (reference sequence). Deletions cut 3 bases from V and 5 bases from J, with 21 bases between. The CDR3 is 17 residues long. The CDR3 DNA follows: TGCGCCAGCAGTGACTCCGCTAGCGAGAGGAGCGGAGATACGCAGTATATT. It yields the protein CASSDSASERSGDTQYI.

This clonotype has just one count. Compared with germline, one end of the junction differs, possibly owing to a read error. V and J are TRBV11-3 and TRBJ1-1; D gene uncertain. The CDR3 contains 15 residues. In germline, CDR1 is SGHNT, CDR2 YENEEA. The CDR3 spells CAISSTWTVNTEAFF. DNA for the CDR3: TGTGCCATCAGCTCTACTTGGACGGTGAACACTGAAGCTTTCTTT.

Only one count was recorded for this clonotype. The final CDR3 position lacks the conserved phenylalanine or tryptophan, pointing to a likely read error. It is unclear where the CDR3 begins or ends on the DNA, so no DNA is shown, and the CDR3 is as TCRdb lists it. V gene TRBV11-2 combines with J gene TRBJ2-7; TRBD2 is the table's D call, not checked against the DNA. The CDR3 spans 14 residues, counting both ends. Germline CDR1 and CDR2: SGHAT and FQNNGV. The CDR3 sequence: CASSWDRGGYERYS.